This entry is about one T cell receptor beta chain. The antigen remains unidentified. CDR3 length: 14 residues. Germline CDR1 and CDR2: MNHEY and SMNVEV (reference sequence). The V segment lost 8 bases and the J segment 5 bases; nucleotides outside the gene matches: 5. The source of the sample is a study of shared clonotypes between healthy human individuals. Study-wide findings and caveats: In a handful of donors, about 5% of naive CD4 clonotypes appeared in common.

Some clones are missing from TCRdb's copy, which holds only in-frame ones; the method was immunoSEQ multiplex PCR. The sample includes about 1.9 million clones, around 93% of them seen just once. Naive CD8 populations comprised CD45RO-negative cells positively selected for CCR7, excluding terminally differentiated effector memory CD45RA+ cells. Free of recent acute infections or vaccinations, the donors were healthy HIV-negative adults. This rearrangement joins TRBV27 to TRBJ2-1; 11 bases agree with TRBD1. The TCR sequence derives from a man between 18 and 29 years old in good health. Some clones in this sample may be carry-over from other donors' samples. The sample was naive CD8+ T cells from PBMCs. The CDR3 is CASADRGPDNEQFF. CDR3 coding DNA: TGTGCCAGCGCGGACAGGGGGCCGGACAATGAGCAGTTCTTC.